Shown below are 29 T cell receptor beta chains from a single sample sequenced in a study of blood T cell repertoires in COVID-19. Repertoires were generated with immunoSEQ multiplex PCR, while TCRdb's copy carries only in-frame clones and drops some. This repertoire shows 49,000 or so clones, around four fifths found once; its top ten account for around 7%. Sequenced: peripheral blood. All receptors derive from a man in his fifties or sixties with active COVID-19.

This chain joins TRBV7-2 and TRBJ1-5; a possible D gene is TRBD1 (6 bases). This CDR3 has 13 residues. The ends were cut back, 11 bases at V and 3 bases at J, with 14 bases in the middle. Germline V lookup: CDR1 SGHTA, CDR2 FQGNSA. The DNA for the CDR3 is TGTGCCGGCTCACAGGGAAACAATCAGCCCCAGCATTTT. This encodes CAGSQGNNQPQHF.

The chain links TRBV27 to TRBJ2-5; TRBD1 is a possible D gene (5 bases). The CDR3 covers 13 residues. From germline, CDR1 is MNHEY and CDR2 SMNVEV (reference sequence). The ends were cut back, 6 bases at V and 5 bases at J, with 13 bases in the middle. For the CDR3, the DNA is TGTGCCAGCAGGGGCAGGGTAGCTGAGACCCAGTACTTC. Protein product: CASRGRVAETQYF.

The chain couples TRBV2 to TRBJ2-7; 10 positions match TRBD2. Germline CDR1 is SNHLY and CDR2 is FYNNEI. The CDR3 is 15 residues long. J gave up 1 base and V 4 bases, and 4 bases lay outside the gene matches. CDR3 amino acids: CASSGLAGESYEQYF. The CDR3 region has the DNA TGTGCCAGCAGTGGGCTAGCGGGGGAATCCTACGAGCAGTACTTC.

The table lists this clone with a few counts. DNA of the CDR3: TGTGCCAGCAGATCCCTTAGCGGGAGGTGGGGTTCAGAGCAGTACTTC. Amino acids: CASRSLSGRWGSEQYF. This sequence joins TRBV11-2 and TRBJ2-7; 10 bases align to TRBD2. Germline values: CDR1 SGHAT, CDR2 FQNNGV. The ends lost 6 bases at V and 7 bases at J; junction bases unmatched: 15. CDR3 length: 16 amino acids. Full variable domain (remainder filled in from reference TRBV11-2 and TRBJ2-7): EAGVAQSPRYKIIEKRQSVAFWCNPISGHATLYWYQQILGQGPKLLIQFQNNGVVDDSQLPKDRFSAERLKGVDSTLKIQPAKLEDSAVYLCASRSLSGRWGSEQYFGPGTRLTVT.

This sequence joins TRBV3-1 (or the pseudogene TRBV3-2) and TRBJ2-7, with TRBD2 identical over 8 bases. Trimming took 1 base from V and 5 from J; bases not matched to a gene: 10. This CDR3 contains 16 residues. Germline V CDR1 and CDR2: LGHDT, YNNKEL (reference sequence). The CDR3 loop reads CASSQGWGREVDEQYF. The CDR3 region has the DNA TGTGCCAGCAGCCAAGGATGGGGGCGGGAGGTCGACGAGCAGTACTTC.

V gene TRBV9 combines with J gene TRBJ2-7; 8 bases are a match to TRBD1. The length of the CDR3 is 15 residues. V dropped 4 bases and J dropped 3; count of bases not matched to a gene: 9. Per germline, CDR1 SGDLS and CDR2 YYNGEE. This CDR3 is CASSTSWTGNYEQYF. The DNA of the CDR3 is TGTGCCAGCAGCACATCCTGGACAGGGAACTACGAGCAGTACTTC.

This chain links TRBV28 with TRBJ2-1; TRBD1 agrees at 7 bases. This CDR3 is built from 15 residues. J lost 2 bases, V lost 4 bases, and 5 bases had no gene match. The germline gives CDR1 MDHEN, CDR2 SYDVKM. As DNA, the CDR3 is TGTGCCAGCAGTTCCAGACAGGGAACCTACAATGAGCAGTTCTTC. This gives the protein CASSSRQGTYNEQFF.

The CDR3 DNA follows: TGTGCCAGCACCCCCGGGGGATCCTATAATTCACCCCTCCACTTT. Encoded protein: CASTPGGSYNSPLHF. The rearrangement links TRBV5-6 to TRBJ1-6; D possibly corresponds to TRBD1 (5 bases). Germline values: CDR1 SGHDT, CDR2 YYEEEE. The CDR3 length is 15 residues. Trimming pared 6 bases from V and 1 base from J, leaving 11 bases between.

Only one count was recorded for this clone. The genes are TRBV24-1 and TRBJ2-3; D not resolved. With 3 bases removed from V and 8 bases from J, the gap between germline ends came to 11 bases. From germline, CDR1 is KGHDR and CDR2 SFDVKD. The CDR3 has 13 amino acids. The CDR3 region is CATSDRSLGTQYF. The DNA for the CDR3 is TGTGCCACCAGTGATAGGAGTCTAGGTACGCAGTATTTT.

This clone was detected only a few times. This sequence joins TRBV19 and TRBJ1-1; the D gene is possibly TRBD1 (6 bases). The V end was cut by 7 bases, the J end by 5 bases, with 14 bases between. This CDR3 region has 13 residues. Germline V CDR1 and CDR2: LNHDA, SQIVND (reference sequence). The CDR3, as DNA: TGTGCCAGTAAGGGGGGGGCGCGGACTGAAGCTTTCTTT. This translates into CASKGGARTEAFF.

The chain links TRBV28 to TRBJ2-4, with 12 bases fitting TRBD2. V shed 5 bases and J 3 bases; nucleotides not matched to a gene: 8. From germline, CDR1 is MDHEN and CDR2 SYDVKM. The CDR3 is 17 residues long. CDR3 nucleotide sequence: TGTGCCAGCAGTCCCTCTAGCGGGAGGGGGGTCAAAAACATTCAGTACTTC. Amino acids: CASSPSSGRGVKNIQYF.

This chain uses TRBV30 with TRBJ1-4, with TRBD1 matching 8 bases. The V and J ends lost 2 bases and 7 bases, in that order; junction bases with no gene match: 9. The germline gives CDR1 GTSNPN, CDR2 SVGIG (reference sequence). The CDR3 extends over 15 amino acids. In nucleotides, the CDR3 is TGTGCCTGGAGTCCTAGGACAGGGTCAGGTGAAAAACTGTTTTTT. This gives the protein CAWSPRTGSGEKLFF. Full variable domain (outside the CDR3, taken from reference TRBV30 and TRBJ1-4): SQTIHQWPATLVQPVGSPLSLECTVEGTSNPNLYWYRQAAGRGLQLLFYSVGIGQISSEVPQNLSASRPQDRQFILSSKKLLLSDSGFYLCAWSPRTGSGEKLFFGSGTQLSVL.

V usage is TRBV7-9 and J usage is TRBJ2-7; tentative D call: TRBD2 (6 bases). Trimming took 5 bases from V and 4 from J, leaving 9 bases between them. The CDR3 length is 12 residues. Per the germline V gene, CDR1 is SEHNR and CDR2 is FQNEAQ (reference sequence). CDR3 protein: CASSPGRYEQYF. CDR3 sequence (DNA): TGTGCCAGCAGCCCAGGGAGGTACGAGCAGTACTTC.

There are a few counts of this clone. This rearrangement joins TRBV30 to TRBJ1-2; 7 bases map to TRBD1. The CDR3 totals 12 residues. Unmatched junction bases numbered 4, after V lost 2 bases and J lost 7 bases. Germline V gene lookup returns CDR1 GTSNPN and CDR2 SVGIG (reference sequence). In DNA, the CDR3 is TGTGCCTGGAGTTACAGGGGAGGTGGCTACACCTTC. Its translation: CAWSYRGGGYTF.

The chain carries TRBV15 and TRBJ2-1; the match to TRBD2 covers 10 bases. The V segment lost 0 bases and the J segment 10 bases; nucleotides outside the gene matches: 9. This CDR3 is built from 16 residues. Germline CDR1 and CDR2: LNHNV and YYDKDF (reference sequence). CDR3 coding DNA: TGTGCCACCAGCAGAGATCGAGGAGCGGGGGGGCGGGAGCAGTTCTTC. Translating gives CATSRDRGAGGREQFF.

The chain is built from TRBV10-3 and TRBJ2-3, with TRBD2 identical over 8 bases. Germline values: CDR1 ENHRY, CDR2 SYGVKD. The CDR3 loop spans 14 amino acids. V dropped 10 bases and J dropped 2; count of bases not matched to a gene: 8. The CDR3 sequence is CASSPGLDTDTQYF. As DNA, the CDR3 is TGTGCCAGCAGCCCGGGACTAGACACAGATACGCAGTATTTT.

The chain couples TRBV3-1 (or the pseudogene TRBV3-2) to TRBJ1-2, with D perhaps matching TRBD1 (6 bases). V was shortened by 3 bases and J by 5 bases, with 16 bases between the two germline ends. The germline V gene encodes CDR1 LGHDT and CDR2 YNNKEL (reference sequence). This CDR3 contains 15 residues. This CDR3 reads CASSHRWTDYYGYTF. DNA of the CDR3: TGTGCCAGCAGCCACCGCTGGACAGACTATTATGGCTACACCTTC.

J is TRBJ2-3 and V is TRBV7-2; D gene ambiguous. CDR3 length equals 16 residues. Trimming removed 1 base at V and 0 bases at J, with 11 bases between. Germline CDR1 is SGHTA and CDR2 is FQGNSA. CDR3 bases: TGTGCCAGCAGCTTAGTCTTGCGGTCTAGCACAGATACGCAGTATTTT. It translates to CASSLVLRSSTDTQYF.

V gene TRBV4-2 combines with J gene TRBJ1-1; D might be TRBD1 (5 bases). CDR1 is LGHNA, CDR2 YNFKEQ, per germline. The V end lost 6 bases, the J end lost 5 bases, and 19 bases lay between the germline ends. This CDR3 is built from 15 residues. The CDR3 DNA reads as TGTGCCAGCAGATTTCATAGGGGCGAGGAGACTGAAGCTTTCTTT. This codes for CASRFHRGEETEAFF.

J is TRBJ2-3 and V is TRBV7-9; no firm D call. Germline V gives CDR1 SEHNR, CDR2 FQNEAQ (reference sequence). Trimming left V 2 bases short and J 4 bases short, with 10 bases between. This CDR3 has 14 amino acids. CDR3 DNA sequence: TGTGCCAGCAGCTTACACCTAGTCCCAGATACGCAGTATTTT. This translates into CASSLHLVPDTQYF.

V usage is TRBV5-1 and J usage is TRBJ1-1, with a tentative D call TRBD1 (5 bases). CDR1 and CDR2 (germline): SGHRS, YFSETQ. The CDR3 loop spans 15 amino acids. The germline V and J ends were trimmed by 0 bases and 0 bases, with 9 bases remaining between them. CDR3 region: CASSLGQGMNTEAFF. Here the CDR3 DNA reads TGCGCCAGCAGCTTGGGCCAGGGCATGAACACTGAAGCTTTCTTT.

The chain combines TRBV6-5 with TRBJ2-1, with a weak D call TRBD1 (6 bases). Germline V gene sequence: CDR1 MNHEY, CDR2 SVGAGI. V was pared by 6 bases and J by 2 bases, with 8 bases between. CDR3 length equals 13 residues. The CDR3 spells CASSRTAYNEQFF. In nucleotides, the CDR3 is TGTGCCAGCAGCCGGACAGCCTACAATGAGCAGTTCTTC.

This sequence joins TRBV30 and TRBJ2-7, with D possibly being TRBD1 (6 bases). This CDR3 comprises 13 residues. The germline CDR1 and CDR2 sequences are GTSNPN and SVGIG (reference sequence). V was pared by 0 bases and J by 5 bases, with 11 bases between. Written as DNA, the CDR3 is TGTGCCTGGAGTGTGGGACAAACGAACGAGCAGTACTTC. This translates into CAWSVGQTNEQYF.

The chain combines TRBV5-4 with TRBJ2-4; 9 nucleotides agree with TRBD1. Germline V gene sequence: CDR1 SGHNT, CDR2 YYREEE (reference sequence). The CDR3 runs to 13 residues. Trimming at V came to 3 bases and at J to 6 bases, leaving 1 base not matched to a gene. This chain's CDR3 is CASSSDRGNIQYF. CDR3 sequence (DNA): TGTGCCAGCAGCTCGGACAGGGGAAACATTCAGTACTTC.

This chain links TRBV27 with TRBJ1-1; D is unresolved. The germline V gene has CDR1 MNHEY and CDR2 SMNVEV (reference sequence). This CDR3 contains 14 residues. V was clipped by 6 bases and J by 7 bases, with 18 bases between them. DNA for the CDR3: TGTGCCAGCAGGATTGAGGGATTGGTGGGTGAAGCTTTCTTT. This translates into CASRIEGLVGEAFF.

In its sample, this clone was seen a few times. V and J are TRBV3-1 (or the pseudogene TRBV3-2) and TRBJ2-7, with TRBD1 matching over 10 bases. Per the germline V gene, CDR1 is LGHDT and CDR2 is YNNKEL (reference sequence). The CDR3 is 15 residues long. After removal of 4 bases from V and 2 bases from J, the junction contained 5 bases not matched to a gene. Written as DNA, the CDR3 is TGTGCCAGCAGCCTCGGGACAGGGGCCACCTACGAGCAGTACTTC. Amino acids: CASSLGTGATYEQYF.

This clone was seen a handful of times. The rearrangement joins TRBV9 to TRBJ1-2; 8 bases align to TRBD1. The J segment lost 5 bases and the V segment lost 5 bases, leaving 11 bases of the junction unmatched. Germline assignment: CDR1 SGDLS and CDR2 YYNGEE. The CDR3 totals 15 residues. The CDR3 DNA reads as TGTGCCAGCAGTGCGATACCGGGACAGGCATATGGCTACACCTTC. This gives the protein CASSAIPGQAYGYTF.

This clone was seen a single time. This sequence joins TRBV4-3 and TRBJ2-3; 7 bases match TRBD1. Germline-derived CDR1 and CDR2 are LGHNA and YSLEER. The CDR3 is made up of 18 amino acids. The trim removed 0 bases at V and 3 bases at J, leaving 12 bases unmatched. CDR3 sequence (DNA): TGCGCCAGCAGCCAAGATATGGGACAGCACTCCCGGACAGATACGCAGTATTTT. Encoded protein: CASSQDMGQHSRTDTQYF.

For the CDR3, the DNA is TGTGCCAGCGCACGGGACAGCACCGAAGAGACCCAGTACTTC. The encoded protein is CASARDSTEETQYF. V gene TRBV11-1 combines with J gene TRBJ2-5; 7 nucleotides match TRBD1. V shed 8 bases, J shed 3 bases, and the junction held 9 bases outside the gene matches. The germline CDR1 and CDR2 sequences are SGHAT and FQDESV (reference sequence). The CDR3 runs to 14 residues.